Presented here are 6 T cell receptor beta chains from one specimen sequenced in a study of blood T cell repertoires in COVID-19. The data were produced by immunoSEQ multiplex PCR, yet TCRdb's version contains in-frame clones alone and is incomplete. The sample shows about 210,000 clones, roughly nine tenths of them seen only once. Material for sequencing was PBMCs or T cells enriched from blood (not recorded which). The receptors here all came from a woman aged 18-30 years who had recovered from COVID-19.

As DNA, the CDR3 is TGTGCCAGCAGCCTCATGACAGCTAACTATGGCTACACCTTC. Amino acids: CASSLMTANYGYTF. The genes are TRBV5-5 and TRBJ1-2, with D maybe TRBD1 (5 bases). Trimming removed 4 bases at V and 0 bases at J, with 10 bases between. Germline CDR1 and CDR2: SGHKS and YYEKEE (reference sequence). The CDR3 sequence is 14 residues long.

V usage is TRBV28 and J usage is TRBJ1-2, with a weak D call TRBD1 (5 bases). The CDR3 has 16 residues. Trimming left V 3 bases short and J 1 base short, with 15 bases between. Per germline, CDR1 MDHEN and CDR2 SYDVKM. Here the CDR3 reads CASSLSAGQYNYGYTF. The CDR3 bases are TGTGCCAGCAGTTTGTCGGCAGGACAATATAACTATGGCTACACCTTC.

V usage is TRBV29-1 and J usage is TRBJ1-1; D is uncertain. The germline gives CDR1 SQVTM, CDR2 ANQGSEA. CDR3 length: 12 amino acids. Trimming left V 0 bases short and J 10 bases short, with 12 bases between. CDR3 protein: CSVEEYREGAFF. The CDR3 nucleotides are TGCAGCGTTGAAGAATACCGGGAGGGAGCTTTCTTT. The full variable domain, completed using reference TRBV29-1 and TRBJ1-1, is SAVISQKPSRDICQRGTSLTIQCQVDSQVTMMFWYRQQPGQSLTLIATANQGSEATYESGFVIDKFPISRPNLTFSTLTVSNMSPEDSSIYLCSVEEYREGAFFGQGTRLTVV.

The gene calls are TRBV11-2 and TRBJ1-6, with TRBD1 matching over 7 bases. With V trimmed by 1 base and J by 10 bases, 7 bases remained unmatched. There are 15 residues in the CDR3. Looked up from germline, CDR1 is SGHAT and CDR2 is FQNNGV. CDR3 sequence: CASSLARDRGSPLHF. The CDR3 DNA reads TGTGCCAGCAGCTTAGCCCGGGACAGAGGGTCACCCCTCCACTTT. The whole variable domain, remainder taken from reference TRBV11-2 and TRBJ1-6, is EAGVAQSPRYKIIEKRQSVAFWCNPISGHATLYWYQQILGQGPKLLIQFQNNGVVDDSQLPKDRFSAERLKGVDSTLKIQPAKLEDSAVYLCASSLARDRGSPLHFGNGTRLTVT.

The chain recombines TRBV10-3 with TRBJ2-1; D may be TRBD1 (6 bases). CDR1 ENHRY and CDR2 SYGVKD come from the germline V gene. This CDR3 comprises 15 residues. V was pared by 3 bases and J by 7 bases, with 16 bases between. CDR3 in amino acids: CAISELQTGTNEQFF. The CDR3 coding sequence is TGTGCCATCAGTGAACTCCAAACAGGGACAAATGAGCAGTTCTTC.

Notes on this clone: Mismatch with germline at one junction end may stem from a read error. The rearrangement links TRBV14 to TRBJ1-1; unclear D gene. Per the germline V gene, CDR1 is SGHDN and CDR2 is FVKESK. CDR3 length: 11 amino acids. The CDR3 nucleotides read TGTGCCAGCAGCCAGAATACCTATCTCGACTTT. Its translation: CASSQNTYLDF.